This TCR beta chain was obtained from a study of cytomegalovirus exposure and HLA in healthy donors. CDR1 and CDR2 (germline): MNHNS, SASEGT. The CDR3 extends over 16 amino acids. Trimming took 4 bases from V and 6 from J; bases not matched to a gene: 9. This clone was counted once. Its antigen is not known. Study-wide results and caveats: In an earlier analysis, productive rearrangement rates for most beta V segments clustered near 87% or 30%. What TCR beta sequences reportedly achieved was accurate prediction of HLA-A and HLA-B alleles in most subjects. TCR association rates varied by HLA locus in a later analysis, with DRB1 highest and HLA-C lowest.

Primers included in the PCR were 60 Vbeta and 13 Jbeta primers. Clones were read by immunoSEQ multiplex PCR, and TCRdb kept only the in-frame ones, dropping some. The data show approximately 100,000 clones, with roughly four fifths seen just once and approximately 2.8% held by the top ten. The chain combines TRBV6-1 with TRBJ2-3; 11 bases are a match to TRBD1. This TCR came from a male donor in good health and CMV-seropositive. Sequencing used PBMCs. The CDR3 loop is CASSAWTGGSVDTQYF. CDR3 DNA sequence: TGTGCCAGCAGTGCATGGACAGGGGGCAGCGTGGATACGCAGTATTTT.